Reported below is one TCR beta chain. The antigen is undetermined. This sample is part of a study of beta chain features in type 1 diabetes. The CDR3 spans 15 residues. With V trimmed by 5 bases and J by 3 bases, 7 bases remained unmatched. The V gene's germline CDR1 is SGHTA and CDR2 FQGTGA. Reverse transcription of all isolated RNA meant that expressed TCRB transcripts were sequenced. Produced via immunoSEQ multiplex PCR; TCRdb's table is partial and in-frame only. The sample includes about 130,000 clones, nearly 9.5% of them seen just once. The study's findings and limits: The analysis here could not establish whether HLA type shapes TCRB rearrangement. TCRB CDR3 length was moderately but significantly reduced in all four CD4+ subsets of Type 1 diabetes patients.

Input material: central memory CD4+ T cells from blood. The receptor was isolated from a man aged 18 to 30 in good health. The chain combines TRBV7-3 with TRBJ2-3; 8 bases agree with TRBD1. CDR3: CASSESGQGTDTQYF. Here the CDR3 DNA reads TGTGCCAGCAGCGAATCAGGACAGGGTACAGATACGCAGTATTTT.